Presented here are 8 T cell receptor beta chains from one specimen sequenced in a study of control samples from healthy donors and cancer patients. Sequencing used immunoSEQ multiplex PCR; TCRdb keeps in-frame clones, though not all of them. The sample has almost 90,000 clones, roughly 86% seen once. The sequenced sample consisted of blood. These receptor sequences come from a man aged 25 to 40 in good health.

The J gene is TRBJ2-5, the V gene TRBV9; D is tentatively TRBD1 or TRBD2 (5 bases each). Trimming cost V 0 bases and J 2 bases, with 11 bases left between them. Germline V gene data show CDR1 as SGDLS and CDR2 as YYNGEE. The CDR3 has 15 residues. In nucleotides, the CDR3 is TGTGCCAGCAGCGTAGTTGGGACCCTACAAGAGACCCAGTACTTC. This encodes CASSVVGTLQETQYF. Full variable domain (missing parts from reference TRBV9 and TRBJ2-5): DSGVTQTPKHLITATGQRVTLRCSPRSGDLSVYWYQQSLDQGLQFLIQYYNGEERAKGNILERFSAQQFPDLHSELNLSSLELGDSALYFCASSVVGTLQETQYFGPGTRLLVL.

The V and J genes are TRBV4-1 and TRBJ2-2; D may be TRBD1 (6 bases). The CDR3 is made up of 16 amino acids. CDR1 and CDR2 (germline): MGHRA, YSYEKL. Trimming pared 1 base from V and 1 base from J, leaving 10 bases between. CDR3 loop: CASSQAVQGNTGELFF. The CDR3 DNA reads as TGCGCCAGCAGCCAAGCCGTACAGGGGAACACCGGGGAGCTGTTTTTT.

The chain carries TRBV7-9 and TRBJ2-5, with D perhaps assigned TRBD1 or TRBD2 (5 bases each). The CDR3 sequence is 15 residues long. V lost 3 bases to trimming and J lost 2 bases, with 13 bases between them. Germline assignment: CDR1 SEHNR and CDR2 FQNEAQ (reference sequence). The CDR3, as DNA: TGTGCCAGCAGCTTGGTAGGGACGCCACAAGAGACCCAGTACTTC. It translates to CASSLVGTPQETQYF.

This clone has just one count. The rearrangement links TRBV6-1 to TRBJ2-3; D is uncertain. The germline V gene encodes CDR1 MNHNS and CDR2 SASEGT. The CDR3 is 12 residues long. V shed 2 bases and J shed 5 bases, with 5 bases lying between them. The CDR3, as DNA: TGTGCCAGCAGTGAATCTAAAGATACGCAGTATTTT. Translated: CASSESKDTQYF.

This chain joins TRBV6-1 and TRBJ1-2; D perhaps matches TRBD1 (6 bases). The germline V gene has CDR1 MNHNS and CDR2 SASEGT. The ends were cut back, 2 bases at V and 13 bases at J, with 14 bases in the middle. The CDR3 has 12 residues. The CDR3 DNA reads TGTGCCAGCAGTGAAAGGGGGACCTTGATCACCTTC. This encodes CASSERGTLITF.

This chain joins TRBV6-5 and TRBJ1-5, with 9 bases matching TRBD1. The CDR3 consists of 14 residues. With 6 bases clipped from V and 2 bases from J, the junction kept 2 bases outside the gene matches. Germline lookup yields CDR1 MNHEY and CDR2 SVGAGI. The CDR3 sequence is CASSRDRGNQPQHF. For the CDR3, the DNA is TGTGCCAGCAGCCGGGACAGGGGCAATCAGCCCCAGCATTTT.

The chain links TRBV6-1 to TRBJ2-7; D is unresolved. This CDR3 region has 13 residues. V lost 1 base, J lost 3 bases, and 7 bases lay in between. Germline CDR1 reads MNHNS; CDR2 reads SASEGT. CDR3 nucleotides: TGTGCCAGCAGTGAAGGGGCAGACTACGAGCAGTACGTC. Amino acids: CASSEGADYEQYV.

The chain carries TRBV27 and TRBJ1-2, with TRBD1 matching over 8 bases. V lost 0 bases, J lost 2 bases, and 2 bases stayed unmatched. This CDR3 has 15 residues. The germline V gene has CDR1 MNHEY and CDR2 SMNVEV (reference sequence). The CDR3 reads CASSLSGTGNYGYTF. CDR3 in DNA: TGTGCCAGCAGTTTATCCGGGACAGGCAACTATGGCTACACCTTC.